This entry describes one TCR beta chain. CDR1 and CDR2 (germline): LNHDA, SQIVND (reference sequence). Trimming took off 1 base at V and 4 bases at J, with 7 bases between the two ends. The CDR3 runs to 13 residues. This record comes from a study of OX40 agonist ivuxolimab in advanced cancers. The data were produced by immunoSEQ multiplex PCR, yet TCRdb's version contains in-frame clones alone and is incomplete. This table holds about 78,000 clones, about 91% found once. The specimen was CD4+ or CD8+ T cells sorted from blood, collected in a trial of the OX40 agonist ivuxolimab. The clonotype was recovered from an adult with an advanced solid tumor such as melanoma, head and neck, liver or kidney cancer. The chain joins TRBV19 to TRBJ1-2; TRBD1 might be the D (5 bases). CDR3 sequence reads: CASSIAGFYGYTF. The CDR3 bases are TGTGCCAGTAGTATAGCAGGGTTCTATGGCTACACCTTC. Full variable domain (remainder filled in from reference TRBV19 and TRBJ1-2): DGGITQSPKYLFRKEGQNVTLSCEQNLNHDAMYWYRQDPGQGLRLIYYSQIVNDFQKGDIAEGYSVSREKKESFPLTVTSAQKNPTAFYLCASSIAGFYGYTFGSGTRLTVV.